The present entry profiles one T cell receptor (beta chain) with its context. The antigen is not known. The sample comes from a study of cytomegalovirus exposure and HLA in healthy donors. Study outcomes and limitations: Highly shared variants forming one cluster were likely a sequencing artifact. Evidence from a later analysis indicated that most CMV-associated TCR beta chains looked HLA-restricted.

The PCR made use of 60 Vbeta and 13 Jbeta primers. Only in-frame clones appear in the TCRdb table, and some are missing; sequencing was by immunoSEQ multiplex PCR. This sample carries about 240,000 clones, 85% of them seen once, and the ten largest clones take roughly 0.26%. The sequence came from a girl aged 2 to 10 in good health and CMV-seronegative. Sequencing was performed on PBMCs.

The CDR3 DNA reads TGCGCCAGCAGCTTGGCTGGCACATTTAACTATGGCTACACCTTC. Its protein product is CASSLAGTFNYGYTF. The chain is built from TRBV5-1 and TRBJ1-2; D remains ambiguous. The V end was cut by 0 bases, the J end by 1 base, with 10 bases between. The V gene's germline CDR1 is SGHRS and CDR2 YFSETQ. The CDR3 has 15 amino acids.